The 2 T cell receptor beta chains given below trace back to one sample, sequenced in a study of patients and donors after allogeneic stem cell transplantation (dated by TCRdb to the early 2020s). The method was RT-PCR. Instrument on record: NextSeq 550. TCRdb passed the public sequencing reads through fastp at Q25 and MiXCR, retaining productive beta sequences. Each record represents a unique CDR3 protein, reported with the most common genes and DNA among its rows. A total of 900,000 to 1,000,000 distinct CDR3 sequences appear in this sample, approximately 18% of them only once. Approximately 5.9% of the sample goes to the ten largest clones. Sequences were obtained from blood, either unsorted or a sorted T cell fraction (not recorded which). These TCRs come from a human donor who was either an allogeneic HSCT recipient or a stem cell or donor lymphocyte infusion donor (not recorded which). It is not recorded whose cells these are; they may come from a transplant donor.

The CDR3 DNA is TGTGCCAGCAGCTTGTTCGAGGGTAAAGGGTACAATGAGCAGTTCTTC. This codes for CASSLFEGKGYNEQFF. V usage is TRBV5-6 and J usage is TRBJ2-1; D is perhaps TRBD2 (5 bases). Germline loops: CDR1 SGHDT, CDR2 YYEEEE. Trimming shortened V by 1 base and J by 4 bases, and 15 bases separated the two germline ends. This CDR3 has 16 residues.

V usage is TRBV6-1 and J usage is TRBJ2-3; weak D call: TRBD2 (6 bases). Per the germline V gene, CDR1 is MNHNS and CDR2 is SASEGT. The CDR3 has 17 residues. Trimming took 8 bases from V and 0 from J, leaving 21 bases between them. The CDR3 DNA is TGTGCCAGCGCATCCCTACCGAGCGGGTCTAGCACAGATACGCAGTATTTT. Amino acids: CASASLPSGSSTDTQYF.